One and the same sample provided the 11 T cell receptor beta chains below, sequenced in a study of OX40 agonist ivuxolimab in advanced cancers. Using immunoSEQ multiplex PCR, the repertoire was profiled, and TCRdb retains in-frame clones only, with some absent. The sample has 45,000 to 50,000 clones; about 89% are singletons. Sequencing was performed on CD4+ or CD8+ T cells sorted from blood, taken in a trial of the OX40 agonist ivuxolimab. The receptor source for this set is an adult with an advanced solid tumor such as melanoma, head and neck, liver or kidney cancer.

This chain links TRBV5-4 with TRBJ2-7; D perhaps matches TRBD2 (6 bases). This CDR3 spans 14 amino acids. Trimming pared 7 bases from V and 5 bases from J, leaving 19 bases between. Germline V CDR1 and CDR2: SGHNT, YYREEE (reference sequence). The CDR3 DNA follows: TGTGCCAGCGCTAATGGTTACGGGAGCCACGAGCAGTACTTC. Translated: CASANGYGSHEQYF.

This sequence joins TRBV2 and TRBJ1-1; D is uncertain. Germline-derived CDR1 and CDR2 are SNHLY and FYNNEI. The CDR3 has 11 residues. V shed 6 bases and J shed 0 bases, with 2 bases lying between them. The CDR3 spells CASRVNTEAFF. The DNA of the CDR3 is TGTGCCAGCAGGGTGAACACTGAAGCTTTCTTT. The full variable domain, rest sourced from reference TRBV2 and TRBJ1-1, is EPEVTQTPSHQVTQMGQEVILRCVPISNHLYFYWYRQILGQKVEFLVSFYNNEISEKSEIFDDQFSVERPDGSNFTLKIRSTKLEDSAMYFCASRVNTEAFFGQGTRLTVV.

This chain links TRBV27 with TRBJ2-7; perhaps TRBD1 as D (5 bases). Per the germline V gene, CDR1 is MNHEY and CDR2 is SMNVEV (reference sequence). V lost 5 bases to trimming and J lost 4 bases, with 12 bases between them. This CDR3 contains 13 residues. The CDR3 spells CASSPGPLYEQYF. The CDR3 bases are TGTGCCAGCAGTCCAGGGCCCCTATACGAGCAGTACTTC.

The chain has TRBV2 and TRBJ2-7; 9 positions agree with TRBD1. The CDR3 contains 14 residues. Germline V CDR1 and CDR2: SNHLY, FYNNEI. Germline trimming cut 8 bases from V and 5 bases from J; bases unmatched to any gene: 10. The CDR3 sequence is CASRWGQGLDEQYF. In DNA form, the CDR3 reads TGTGCCAGCCGTTGGGGACAGGGATTGGACGAGCAGTACTTC.

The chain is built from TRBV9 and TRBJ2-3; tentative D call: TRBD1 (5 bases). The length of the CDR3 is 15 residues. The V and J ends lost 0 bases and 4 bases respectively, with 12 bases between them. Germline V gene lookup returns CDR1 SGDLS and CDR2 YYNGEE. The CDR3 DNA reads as TGTGCCAGCAGCGTAGCGGGCAGGGCTGCAGATACGCAGTATTTT. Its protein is CASSVAGRAADTQYF.

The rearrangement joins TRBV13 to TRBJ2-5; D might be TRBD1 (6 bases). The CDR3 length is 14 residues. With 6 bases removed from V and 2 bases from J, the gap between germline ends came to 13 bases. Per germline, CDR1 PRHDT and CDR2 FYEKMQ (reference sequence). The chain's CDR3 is CASSGPGQQETQYF. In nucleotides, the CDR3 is TGTGCCAGCAGTGGCCCGGGACAACAAGAGACCCAGTACTTC.

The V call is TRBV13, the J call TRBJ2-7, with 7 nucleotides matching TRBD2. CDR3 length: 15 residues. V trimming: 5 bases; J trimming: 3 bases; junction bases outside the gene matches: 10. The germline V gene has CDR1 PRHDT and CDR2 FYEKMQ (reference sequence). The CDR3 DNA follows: TGTGCCAGCAGCCCCTTCGGGGAGGGTTTCTACGAGCAGTACTTC. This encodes CASSPFGEGFYEQYF.

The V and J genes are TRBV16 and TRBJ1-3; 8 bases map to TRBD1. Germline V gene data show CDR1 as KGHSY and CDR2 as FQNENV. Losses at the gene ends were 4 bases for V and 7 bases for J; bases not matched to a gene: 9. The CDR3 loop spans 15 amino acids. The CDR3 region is CASSPLPQGANTIYF. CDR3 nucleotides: TGTGCCAGCAGCCCCCTCCCTCAGGGGGCTAACACCATATATTTT.

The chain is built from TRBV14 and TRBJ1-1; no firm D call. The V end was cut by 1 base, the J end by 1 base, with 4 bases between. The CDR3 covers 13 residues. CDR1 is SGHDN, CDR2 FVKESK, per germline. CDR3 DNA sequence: TGTGCCAGCAGCCAAGGGGCGAACACTGAAGCTTTCTTT. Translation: CASSQGANTEAFF.

The CDR3 region is CASSLGASIYEQYF. In DNA, the CDR3 is TGTGCCAGCAGTTTGGGGGCTAGTATCTACGAGCAGTACTTC. This sequence joins TRBV27 and TRBJ2-7, with D maybe TRBD1 (6 bases). Trimming pared 3 bases from V and 3 bases from J, leaving 12 bases between. Looked up from germline, CDR1 is MNHEY and CDR2 is SMNVEV (reference sequence). There are 14 residues in the CDR3.

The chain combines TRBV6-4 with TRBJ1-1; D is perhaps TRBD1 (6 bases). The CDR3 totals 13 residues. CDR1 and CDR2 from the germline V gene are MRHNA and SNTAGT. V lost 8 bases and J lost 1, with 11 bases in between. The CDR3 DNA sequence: TGTGCCAGCTCCTTGGGACAGAACACTGAAGCTTTCTTT. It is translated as CASSLGQNTEAFF.